Listed below are T cell receptor beta chains from one sample, sequenced in a study of T cell responses to AZD1222 COVID-19 vaccine. Assay: immunoSEQ multiplex PCR; the TCRdb copy retains only in-frame clones and omits some. In the table there are 40,000 to 50,000 clones, roughly 84% of which are singletons. The sample here was peripheral blood, taken 28 days after the second AZD1222 dose. Receptors originate from an adult who received the AZD1222 COVID-19 vaccine. Both conserved end residues are part of each CDR3. Fields, in order: CDR3 DNA, CDR3 protein, V gene, J gene, clone size, D gene. A D gene is named only where the DNA matches it firmly. Size is stated for part of the rows, as once, few or many counts, or as a class when the clone is expanded.

CDR3 DNA: TGTGCCAGCAGCTTAGCCGGGGGGACTAGCACAGATACGCAGTATTTT
CDR3 protein: CASSLAGGTSTDTQYF
V gene: TRBV11-2
J gene: TRBJ2-3
clone size: .
D gene: TRBD2

CDR3 DNA: TGCGCCAGCAGCTTTGAGGGTATGCCCCACTACACCTTC
CDR3 protein: CASSFEGMPHYTF
V gene: TRBV5-1
J gene: TRBJ1-2
clone size: .
D gene: .

CDR3 DNA: TGTGCCAGCACCCCTTTGGGAGTTCAGGAGGGCGAGCAGTACTTC
CDR3 protein: CASTPLGVQEGEQYF
V gene: TRBV7-9
J gene: TRBJ2-7
clone size: .
D gene: .

CDR3 DNA: TGTGCCAGCAGCCACTTTCCGGGACAGGGTGTCTACGAGCAGTACTTC
CDR3 protein: CASSHFPGQGVYEQYF
V gene: TRBV3-1/TRBV3-2
J gene: TRBJ2-7
clone size: .
D gene: TRBD1

CDR3 DNA: TGCGCCAGCAGCTCAAACTCCGGGACAGGGAGGATAGTAGGAACCACTGAAGCTTTCTTT
CDR3 protein: CASSSNSGTGRIVGTTEAFF
V gene: TRBV5-1
J gene: TRBJ1-1
clone size: .
D gene: TRBD1

CDR3 DNA: TGTGCCAGCAGCCAAGATACGGTTGGAACAGATACGCAGTATTTT
CDR3 protein: CASSQDTVGTDTQYF
V gene: TRBV3-1/TRBV3-2
J gene: TRBJ2-3
clone size: .
D gene: .

CDR3 DNA: TGTGCCAGCAAGGGACGAGACTACGAGCAGTACTTC
CDR3 protein: CASKGRDYEQYF
V gene: TRBV11-2
J gene: TRBJ2-7
clone size: .
D gene: .

CDR3 DNA: TGTGCCTGGAGCCCCACGGCCCGAAGCACTGAAGCTTTCTTT
CDR3 protein: CAWSPTARSTEAFF
V gene: TRBV30
J gene: TRBJ1-1
clone size: .
D gene: .

CDR3 DNA: TGCGCCAGCAGCTCCGGAGATTCACCCCTCCACTTT
CDR3 protein: CASSSGDSPLHF
V gene: TRBV5-1
J gene: TRBJ1-6
clone size: .
D gene: .

CDR3 DNA: TGTGCCAGCAGCCCGGGACAGGGTCGCGAGCAGTACTTC
CDR3 protein: CASSPGQGREQYF
V gene: TRBV7-8
J gene: TRBJ2-7
clone size: .
D gene: TRBD1

CDR3 DNA: TGTGCCAGTAGTATCGCCGTGAACACTGAAGCTTTCTTT
CDR3 protein: CASSIAVNTEAFF
V gene: TRBV19
J gene: TRBJ1-1
clone size: .
D gene: .

CDR3 DNA: TGCGCCAGCAGCCAAGATAATAGCAAAAACCTGGGACAAGCGATCAGCTCCTACGAGCAGTACTTC
CDR3 protein: CASSQDNSKNLGQAISSYEQYF
V gene: TRBV4-1
J gene: TRBJ2-7
clone size: .
D gene: .

CDR3 DNA: TGCGCCAGCAGCGTAAAACAGGGGAATCCATACGAGCAGTACTTC
CDR3 protein: CASSVKQGNPYEQYF
V gene: TRBV5-1
J gene: TRBJ2-7
clone size: few
D gene: TRBD1

CDR3 DNA: TGTGCCAGCAGCCAAGATAACACCGACTACGAGCAGTACTTC
CDR3 protein: CASSQDNTDYEQYF
V gene: TRBV3-1/TRBV3-2
J gene: TRBJ2-7
clone size: .
D gene: .

CDR3 DNA: TGTGCCTACTCAGGACGGGCTGCAAAAAACATTCAGTACTTC
CDR3 protein: CAYSGRAAKNIQYF
V gene: TRBV30
J gene: TRBJ2-4
clone size: .
D gene: .

CDR3 DNA: TGTGCCAGCAGCCGAGGCCGGACAGGATCCTCCTACGAGCAGTACTTC
CDR3 protein: CASSRGRTGSSYEQYF
V gene: TRBV3-1/TRBV3-2
J gene: TRBJ2-7
clone size: .
D gene: TRBD1

CDR3 DNA: TGTGCCAGCTCACAGGGGGCCCAGGTGGAGCAGTACTTC
CDR3 protein: CASSQGAQVEQYF
V gene: TRBV18
J gene: TRBJ2-7
clone size: .
D gene: TRBD1

CDR3 DNA: TGTGCCAGCAGCACCCTGGGCCAGCTAAATCAGCCCCAGCATTTT
CDR3 protein: CASSTLGQLNQPQHF
V gene: TRBV21-1
J gene: TRBJ1-5
clone size: .
D gene: .

CDR3 DNA: TGTGCCAGCAGCCCCCCGAAGGGCTCTGGATCTGAGCAGTTCTTC
CDR3 protein: CASSPPKGSGSEQFF
V gene: TRBV3-1/TRBV3-2
J gene: TRBJ2-1
clone size: .
D gene: .

CDR3 DNA: TGTGCCAGCAGCCAGAGGCCCCCCACGGATGGCTACACCTTC
CDR3 protein: CASSQRPPTDGYTF
V gene: TRBV3-1/TRBV3-2
J gene: TRBJ1-2
clone size: .
D gene: .

CDR3 DNA: TGCGCCAGCAGCTTGGGAGCCAGGACCTACGAGCAGTACTTC
CDR3 protein: CASSLGARTYEQYF
V gene: TRBV5-1
J gene: TRBJ2-7
clone size: .
D gene: .

CDR3 DNA: TGTGCCAGCAGCTTAACCACTGGAGCCTACGAGCAGTACTTC
CDR3 protein: CASSLTTGAYEQYF
V gene: TRBV11-2
J gene: TRBJ2-7
clone size: .
D gene: .

CDR3 DNA: TGTGCCAGCAGCTTGGGGCGGTCGACCCTCCACTTT
CDR3 protein: CASSLGRSTLHF
V gene: TRBV5-8
J gene: TRBJ1-6
clone size: .
D gene: .

CDR3 DNA: TGTGCCTCTCACAGGCAGGGAGTCCAAGTAGGCTATGGCTACACCTTC
CDR3 protein: CASHRQGVQVGYGYTF
V gene: TRBV7-3
J gene: TRBJ1-2
clone size: .
D gene: .

CDR3 DNA: TGTGCCAGTACCATAGCCGGGGTAACGAACACTGAAGCTTTCTTT
CDR3 protein: CASTIAGVTNTEAFF
V gene: TRBV19
J gene: TRBJ1-1
clone size: .
D gene: .